What follows are 17 T cell receptor beta chains derived from one specimen sequenced in a study of cytomegalovirus exposure and HLA in healthy donors. 13 Jbeta primers and 60 Vbeta primers were used for the PCR. Assay: immunoSEQ multiplex PCR; the TCRdb copy retains only in-frame clones and omits some. The sample has about 120,000 clones, about 80% seen once. Sequenced: PBMCs. The receptors shown here come from a woman in her 40s in good health and CMV-seropositive.

V and J are TRBV7-9 and TRBJ2-5, with D uncertain. Germline CDR1 reads SEHNR; CDR2 reads FQNEAQ (reference sequence). This CDR3 contains 13 residues. V shed 1 base and J shed 5 bases, with 8 bases lying between them. The CDR3 DNA sequence: TGTGCCAGCAGCTTAGGGCATCCGGAGACCCAGTACTTC. Translating it yields CASSLGHPETQYF.

The V gene is TRBV9, the J gene TRBJ1-3, with TRBD1 as a possible D gene (5 bases). This CDR3 region has 14 residues. The germline V gene encodes CDR1 SGDLS and CDR2 YYNGEE. Deletions cut 2 bases from V and 3 bases from J, with 9 bases between. The CDR3 DNA reads TGTGCCAGCAGCGTTGGGGGAGGTGGAAACACCATATATTTT. Translating it yields CASSVGGGGNTIYF.

The J gene is TRBJ1-6, the V gene TRBV2; 7 bases are a match to TRBD1. V shed 2 bases, J shed 8 bases, and the junction held 9 bases outside the gene matches. Germline CDR1 reads SNHLY; CDR2 reads FYNNEI. The CDR3 has 16 residues. CDR3 in amino acids: CASSEIDREPHSPLHF. Written as DNA, the CDR3 is TGTGCCAGCAGTGAAATCGACAGGGAGCCTCATTCACCCCTCCACTTT. Looking up the rest from reference TRBV2 and TRBJ1-6 gives the full variable domain: EPEVTQTPSHQVTQMGQEVILRCVPISNHLYFYWYRQILGQKVEFLVSFYNNEISEKSEIFDDQFSVERPDGSNFTLKIRSTKLEDSAMYFCASSEIDREPHSPLHFGNGTRLTVT.

CDR3 residues: CASSSVLGQGKEKLFF. The CDR3 nucleotides read TGCGCCAGCAGCTCCGTCCTGGGACAGGGGAAGGAAAAACTGTTTTTT. The V and J genes are TRBV4-1 and TRBJ1-4; 10 nucleotides match TRBD1. The CDR3 extends over 16 amino acids. With V trimmed by 5 bases and J by 8 bases, 11 bases remained unmatched. Germline CDR1 and CDR2: MGHRA and YSYEKL.

V is TRBV6-1 and J is TRBJ1-2; weak D call: TRBD1 (5 bases). This CDR3 spans 14 amino acids. Trimming shortened V by 4 bases and J by 2 bases, and 11 bases separated the two germline ends. Looked up from germline, CDR1 is MNHNS and CDR2 is SASEGT. Here the CDR3 reads CASSASAGNYGYTF. Written as DNA, the CDR3 is TGTGCCAGCAGTGCGTCCGCAGGGAACTATGGCTACACCTTC.

The rearrangement links TRBV7-9 to TRBJ2-2, with D perhaps TRBD1 (6 bases). Germline V gives CDR1 SEHNR, CDR2 FQNEAQ (reference sequence). The CDR3 spans 13 residues. Deletions cut 6 bases from V and 2 bases from J, with 7 bases between. CDR3 coding DNA: TGTGCCAGCAGGGGGACAAACACCGGGGAGCTGTTTTTT. Translation gives CASRGTNTGELFF.

The V gene is TRBV28, the J gene TRBJ2-7, with 7 bases that match TRBD1. The junction had 7 bases not matched to a gene; V was cut back by 3 bases and J by 2 bases. The V gene's germline CDR1 is MDHEN and CDR2 SYDVKM. This CDR3 is built from 15 residues. CDR3 sequence (DNA): TGTGCCAGCAGTTTGCCCGGGACAGCCACCTACGAGCAGTACTTC. Residues: CASSLPGTATYEQYF.

The genes are TRBV7-9 and TRBJ1-1; D remains unclear. Trimming removed 6 bases at V and 4 bases at J, with 21 bases between. The CDR3 spans 16 residues. The V gene's germline CDR1 is SEHNR and CDR2 FQNEAQ (reference sequence). The CDR3 DNA reads TGTGCCAGCAGACCGGGGATTCCTTTCGTGGCCACTGAAGCTTTCTTT. This sequence encodes CASRPGIPFVATEAFF. Full variable domain (outside the CDR3, taken from reference TRBV7-9 and TRBJ1-1): DTGVSQNPRHKITKRGQNVTFRCDPISEHNRLYWYRQTLGQGPEFLTYFQNEAQLEKSRLLSDRFSAERPKGSFSTLEIQRTEQGDSAMYLCASRPGIPFVATEAFFGQGTRLTVV.

This clone was counted only a few times. The V call is TRBV6-1, the J call TRBJ2-2; D not certain. Germline CDR1 and CDR2: MNHNS and SASEGT. This CDR3 contains 15 residues. V was clipped by 7 bases and J by 5 bases, with 17 bases between them. This chain's CDR3 is CASTMGRPRTGELFF. The CDR3 bases are TGTGCCAGCACAATGGGCAGACCAAGGACCGGGGAGCTGTTTTTT.

This clone was detected only a few times. The chain is built from TRBV4-1 and TRBJ2-7, with 10 bases aligning to TRBD1. This CDR3 spans 13 amino acids. Trimming at V came to 6 bases and at J to 3 bases, leaving 2 bases not matched to a gene. CDR1 and CDR2 (germline): MGHRA, YSYEKL. CDR3 loop: CASRRTGGYEQYF. CDR3 nucleotide sequence: TGCGCCAGCAGGCGGACAGGGGGCTACGAGCAGTACTTC.

This chain links TRBV9 with TRBJ2-5, with TRBD1 matching over 8 bases. This CDR3 spans 16 amino acids. Germline V CDR1 and CDR2: SGDLS, YYNGEE. V lost 8 bases and J lost 1; bases outside the gene matches: 13. The CDR3 protein is CASNQGAGGIQETQYF. For the CDR3, the DNA is TGTGCCAGTAACCAGGGGGCAGGGGGAATCCAAGAGACCCAGTACTTC.

This chain uses TRBV10-3 with TRBJ2-5; D possibly corresponds to TRBD2 (6 bases). V was pared by 0 bases and J by 4 bases, with 12 bases between. The CDR3 is made up of 15 amino acids. Germline loops: CDR1 ENHRY, CDR2 SYGVKD. The CDR3 nucleotides read TGTGCCATCAGTGAGTCTGATACGGGAGTAGAGACCCAGTACTTC. Amino acids: CAISESDTGVETQYF.

The chain carries TRBV19 and TRBJ2-2, with D tentatively TRBD2 (5 bases). Between the trimmed V and J ends, which lost 8 bases and 1 base, there was a span of 8 bases. Germline V gene lookup returns CDR1 LNHDA and CDR2 SQIVND (reference sequence). There are 13 residues in the CDR3. The CDR3 DNA is TGTGCCAGTGGCCGGGGGAACACCGGGGAGCTGTTTTTT. Amino acids: CASGRGNTGELFF.

This chain links TRBV5-1 with TRBJ1-1; 7 bases line up with TRBD1. The CDR3 sequence is 15 residues long. Germline V CDR1 and CDR2: SGHRS, YFSETQ. Trimming took 4 bases from V and 3 from J; bases not matched to a gene: 9. The CDR3 sequence: CASSPRDSWYTEAFF. The CDR3 DNA reads as TGCGCCAGCAGCCCCAGGGACAGTTGGTACACTGAAGCTTTCTTT. Filled out from reference TRBV5-1 and TRBJ1-1, the complete variable domain reads KAGVTQTPRYLIKTRGQQVTLSCSPISGHRSVSWYQQTPGQGLQFLFEYFSETQRNKGNFPGRFSGRQFSNSRSEMNVSTLELGDSALYLCASSPRDSWYTEAFFGQGTRLTVV.

The chain joins TRBV5-1 to TRBJ1-1, with TRBD1 matching over 7 bases. The V gene end was trimmed by 5 bases and the J gene end by 10 bases; junction bases not matched to a gene: 20. The CDR3 is 16 residues long. Germline-derived CDR1 and CDR2 are SGHRS and YFSETQ. In nucleotides, the CDR3 is TGCGCCAGCAGAGGAGGGGGCGGATTGTCCCCGAGGGGAGCTTTCTTT. Translating it yields CASRGGGGLSPRGAFF.

This chain links TRBV4-3 with TRBJ1-1; D ambiguous. Germline loops: CDR1 LGHNA, CDR2 YSLEER. Trimming shortened V by 1 base and J by 3 bases, and 15 bases separated the two germline ends. This CDR3 spans 16 amino acids. Here the CDR3 reads CASSQGTGWRDTEAFF. The DNA of the CDR3 is TGCGCCAGCAGCCAAGGGACCGGGTGGCGGGACACTGAAGCTTTCTTT.

In this sample, this clone turned up a few times. The genes are TRBV27 and TRBJ1-1; 7 bases are shared with TRBD1. The ends lost 5 bases at V and 2 bases at J; junction bases unmatched: 8. Looked up from germline, CDR1 is MNHEY and CDR2 is SMNVEV (reference sequence). The CDR3 has 15 amino acids. CDR3 in amino acids: CASSPHDRVNTEAFF. The CDR3 nucleotides read TGTGCCAGCAGTCCCCACGACAGGGTTAACACTGAAGCTTTCTTT.